This T cell receptor beta chain was profiled in a study of blood T cell repertoires in COVID-19. Overall study: Both acute and convalescent COVID-19 samples were obtained from the United States, Italy and Spain. The analysed material was cDNA or gDNA that came from T cells, B-cell-depleted T cells, or PBMCs.

Authors' methods: Reference gene primer amplification yielded estimated nucleated cell counts. Repertoires were generated with immunoSEQ multiplex PCR, while TCRdb's copy carries only in-frame clones and drops some. V and J calls and clone size come straight from that table; D and trimming were deduced from the DNA. The sample carries about 250,000 clones, more than 70% recorded once. Germline-derived CDR1 and CDR2 are GTSNPN and SVGIG (reference sequence). This CDR3 region has 14 residues. V lost 3 bases and J 2 bases, leaving 12 bases between the germline ends. The receptor comes from a woman aged 40 to 55 who had recovered from COVID-19. The chain links TRBV30 to TRBJ2-3; possible D gene TRBD2, 6 bases. Sequenced material: peripheral blood. The CDR3, as DNA: TGTGCCTGGAGGGATCGGGGGTTCACAGATACGCAGTATTTT. Its protein is CAWRDRGFTDTQYF.